The next 32 T cell receptor beta chains were all read from a single sample in a study of T-cell reconstitution after alpha-beta-depleted transplantation in children. Preparation of the TCRbeta library used unique molecular identifiers. TCRdb processed the PCR reads anew with MiXCR; each CDR3 protein has one entry. The sample consists of hundreds of thousands of distinct CDR3 sequences, 16% of them appearing once. Sequences were derived from PBMCs from the stem cell graft donor, sampled from the stem cell graft. These receptor sequences come from a human donor who donated a stem cell graft to a child with acute myeloid leukemia.

This clonotype was counted only a few times. This chain connects TRBV24-1 to TRBJ2-2; no firm D call. CDR1 and CDR2 (germline): KGHDR, SFDVKD. Trimming removed 4 bases from V and 2 bases from J, with 25 bases in between. This CDR3 region has 20 residues. CDR3 in amino acids: CATSDLKADRLAINTGELFF. As DNA, the CDR3 is TGTGCCACCAGTGACCTTAAGGCGGATCGTCTCGCCATAAACACCGGGGAGCTGTTTTTT.

In this sample, this clonotype turned up many times. The CDR3 DNA follows: TGCAGTGCTAGAGATCTAGCGGGGGGGGACACCGGGGAGCTGTTTTTT. Protein: CSARDLAGGDTGELFF. The genes are TRBV20-1 and TRBJ2-2, with 12 bases matching TRBD2. The germline gives CDR1 DFQATT, CDR2 SNEGSKA (reference sequence). The CDR3 contains 16 residues. V shed 0 bases, J shed 3 bases, and the junction held 2 bases outside the gene matches.

The chain carries TRBV6-1 and TRBJ1-4, with 9 bases fitting TRBD1. V was clipped by 3 bases and J by 7 bases; unmatched bases: 6. CDR1 is MNHNS and CDR2 is SASEGT in the germline V gene. The CDR3 consists of 15 residues. CDR3 in amino acids: CASSDPGTGLEKLFF. The CDR3 DNA reads TGTGCCAGCAGTGACCCCGGGACAGGGCTTGAAAAACTGTTTTTT.

A few counts support this clonotype. V gene TRBV5-6 combines with J gene TRBJ2-7; no clear D gene. V was shortened by 4 bases and J by 5 bases, with 10 bases between the two germline ends. The CDR3 is 12 residues long. Germline V gene data show CDR1 as SGHDT and CDR2 as YYEEEE. CDR3 amino acids: CASSGFRNEQYV. For the CDR3, the DNA is TGTGCCAGCAGCGGGTTCAGGAACGAGCAGTACGTC.

This chain links TRBV5-1 with TRBJ1-1, with D maybe TRBD1 (5 bases). The V and J ends lost 0 bases and 10 bases respectively, with 10 bases between them. The CDR3 runs to 12 residues. Germline CDR1 SGHRS, CDR2 YFSETQ. CDR3 residues: CASSLDRWGAFF. DNA of the CDR3: TGCGCCAGCAGCTTGGACAGGTGGGGAGCTTTCTTT.

This clonotype has at least ten counts. The chain combines TRBV20-1 with TRBJ2-3; D is unclear. With 3 bases removed from V and 6 bases from J, the gap between germline ends came to 10 bases. The germline gives CDR1 DFQATT, CDR2 SNEGSKA (reference sequence). The CDR3 sequence is 12 residues long. CDR3 in DNA: TGCAGTGCTAGGGGTAGTAGGGATACGCAGTATTTT. It translates to CSARGSRDTQYF.

V gene TRBV20-1 combines with J gene TRBJ2-7; D is perhaps TRBD1 (5 bases). The CDR3 runs to 13 residues. Deletions cut 3 bases from V and 3 bases from J, with 12 bases between. The germline CDR1 and CDR2 sequences are DFQATT and SNEGSKA (reference sequence). CDR3 sequence reads: CSASRVGNYEQYV. The CDR3 DNA reads as TGCAGTGCTAGCAGGGTTGGGAACTACGAGCAGTACGTC.

The CDR3 here is CASSRQVGLNQPQHF. As DNA, the CDR3 is TGCGCCAGCAGCCGCCAGGTGGGGCTGAATCAGCCCCAGCATTTT. The rearrangement joins TRBV4-3 to TRBJ1-5; weak D call: TRBD1 (5 bases). V was shortened by 4 bases and J by 4 bases, with 14 bases between the two germline ends. The germline gives CDR1 LGHNA, CDR2 YSLEER. This CDR3 has 15 residues.

At least ten counts were recorded for this clonotype. V gene TRBV20-1 combines with J gene TRBJ1-5; 7 bases agree with TRBD1. The V gene end was trimmed by 5 bases and the J gene end by 0 bases; junction bases not matched to a gene: 7. The CDR3 is 15 amino acids. Germline loops: CDR1 DFQATT, CDR2 SNEGSKA (reference sequence). CDR3 loop: CSAHTTGYSNQPQHF. The CDR3 coding sequence is TGCAGTGCTCATACGACAGGGTATAGCAATCAGCCCCAGCATTTT.

The sample holds many counts of this clonotype. The CDR3 loop reads CSASGEGRETQYF. The DNA for the CDR3 is TGCAGTGCTAGCGGGGAGGGGAGAGAGACCCAGTACTTC. V and J are TRBV20-1 and TRBJ2-5; 7 positions agree with TRBD2. CDR1 is DFQATT and CDR2 is SNEGSKA in the germline V gene (reference sequence). V was pared by 3 bases and J by 4 bases, with 5 bases of the junction left unmatched. The CDR3 is 13 residues long.

In this sample, this clonotype turned up a few times. V usage is TRBV29-1 and J usage is TRBJ1-1; D not certain. V was trimmed by 5 bases and J by 5 bases, leaving 15 bases between them. Germline V lookup: CDR1 SQVTM, CDR2 ANQGSEA. This CDR3 comprises 13 residues. CDR3 bases: TGCAGCGTTCCGGGGTTCGGGAGGACTGAAGCTTTCTTT. It encodes CSVPGFGRTEAFF.

The gene calls are TRBV7-9 and TRBJ2-1; a weak D match, TRBD2 (5 bases). Germline V gene data show CDR1 as SEHNR and CDR2 as FQNEAQ (reference sequence). Trimming took 1 base from V and 5 from J, leaving 12 bases between them. CDR3 length: 15 amino acids. The CDR3 DNA is TGTGCCAGCAGCTTAGGCAGGACTGGAGACAATGAGCAGTTCTTC. Protein product: CASSLGRTGDNEQFF.

This clonotype was seen ten or more times. The chain uses TRBV9 and TRBJ2-1, with a tentative D call TRBD2 (6 bases). CDR3 length: 17 residues. Germline-derived CDR1 and CDR2 are SGDLS and YYNGEE. V gave up 4 bases and J gave up 0 bases, with 17 bases separating them. The CDR3 coding sequence is TGTGCCAGCAGCACAGAGGGTTCGGGAGTCTCCTACAATGAGCAGTTCTTC. Residues: CASSTEGSGVSYNEQFF.

This clonotype has ten or more counts. The rearrangement links TRBV20-1 to TRBJ2-7, with 8 bases fitting TRBD1. The trim removed 7 bases at V and 2 bases at J, leaving 13 bases unmatched. The CDR3 has 15 amino acids. CDR1 is DFQATT and CDR2 is SNEGSKA in the germline V gene (reference sequence). CDR3 protein: CSVGGSAGQAYEQYF. The DNA of the CDR3 is TGCAGTGTAGGGGGAAGTGCGGGACAGGCCTACGAGCAGTACTTC.

This clonotype was detected ten times or more. This chain uses TRBV20-1 with TRBJ2-6; no reliable D call. CDR3 length: 16 amino acids. Trimming cost V 0 bases and J 0 bases, with 9 bases left between them. The germline CDR1 and CDR2 sequences are DFQATT and SNEGSKA (reference sequence). The chain's CDR3 is CSAREGYSSGANVLTF. For the CDR3, the DNA is TGCAGTGCTAGAGAGGGGTACAGCTCTGGGGCCAACGTCCTGACTTTC.

V usage is TRBV27 and J usage is TRBJ2-7; tentatively, D is TRBD2 (5 bases). The germline V and J ends were trimmed by 2 bases and 5 bases, with 13 bases remaining between them. The CDR3 totals 14 residues. The germline gives CDR1 MNHEY, CDR2 SMNVEV (reference sequence). The CDR3 region has the DNA TGTGCCAGCAGTTTAACCGGGGTTCCCCACGAGCAGTACTTC. It translates to CASSLTGVPHEQYF.

This clonotype was seen ten or more times. The chain couples TRBV30 to TRBJ1-6; D uncertain. This CDR3 comprises 17 residues. Trimming cost V 3 bases and J 8 bases, with 23 bases left between them. Per the germline V gene, CDR1 is GTSNPN and CDR2 is SVGIG (reference sequence). CDR3 DNA: TGTGCCTGGAGGGCACCCCTCGGTCGAAGGTTGGATTCACCCCTCCACTTT. This translates into CAWRAPLGRRLDSPLHF.

In this sample, this clonotype turned up a few times. The gene calls are TRBV28 and TRBJ2-7; D assignment may be TRBD1 or TRBD2 (5 bases each). Germline CDR1 reads MDHEN; CDR2 reads SYDVKM. Trimming left V 6 bases short and J 5 bases short, with 11 bases between. The CDR3 has 12 amino acids. CDR3 DNA: TGTGCCAGCAGGGGGGTCGGCCACGAGCAGTACGTC. It specifies CASRGVGHEQYV.

The CDR3 sequence is CASSKQGASGASHEQYV. CDR3 nucleotide sequence: TGTGCCAGCAGCAAACAGGGGGCTAGCGGGGCCAGCCACGAGCAGTACGTC. The rearrangement uses TRBV21-1 and TRBJ2-7; the D call in the table, TRBD2, was not verified against the DNA. TRBV21-1 constitutes a pseudogene. The CDR3 runs to 17 residues.

This clonotype occurred many times. The V and J genes are TRBV5-5 and TRBJ2-3; D is perhaps TRBD1 or TRBD2 (7 bases each). Germline CDR1 reads SGHKS; CDR2 reads YYEKEE (reference sequence). The CDR3 contains 16 residues. V gave up 0 bases and J gave up 2 bases, with 13 bases separating them. CDR3: CASSLGGGQITDTQYF. CDR3 DNA: TGTGCCAGCAGCTTGGGGGGGGGACAGATCACAGATACGCAGTATTTT.

Ten or more counts support this clonotype. J is TRBJ2-7 and V is TRBV5-6; possibly TRBD2 for D (6 bases). Trimming pared 6 bases from V and 3 bases from J, leaving 25 bases between. Germline V gene lookup returns CDR1 SGHDT and CDR2 YYEEEE. The CDR3 totals 17 residues. The CDR3 region is CASTIGGGGWTNYEQYV. The CDR3 DNA is TGTGCCAGCACCATTGGGGGTGGAGGGTGGACCAACTACGAGCAGTACGTC.

This clonotype was detected a few times. The rearrangement uses TRBV25-1 and TRBJ1-4; D is possibly TRBD1 (5 bases). V lost 3 bases and J lost 2, with 10 bases in between. Germline V gene data show CDR1 as MGHDK and CDR2 as SYGVNS. The CDR3 sequence is 15 residues long. Written as DNA, the CDR3 is TGTGCCAGCAGTGATGGGACGGGTACTAATGAAAAACTGTTTTTT. Translation gives CASSDGTGTNEKLFF.

This clonotype has ten or more counts. This chain's CDR3 is CASSELGRGQGGDTQYF. Here the CDR3 DNA reads TGCGCCAGCAGTGAGCTTGGTAGGGGACAGGGTGGAGATACGCAGTATTTT. This chain uses TRBV10-1 with TRBJ2-3, with 9 bases identical to TRBD1. V dropped 2 bases and J dropped 5; count of bases not matched to a gene: 11. The CDR3 sequence is 17 residues long. Per the germline V gene, CDR1 is WNHNN and CDR2 is SYGVQD (reference sequence).

This chain links TRBV7-9 with TRBJ1-1; no clear D. In germline, CDR1 is SEHNR, CDR2 FQNEAQ (reference sequence). This CDR3 region has 17 residues. Trimming took off 6 bases at V and 0 bases at J, with 20 bases between the two ends. The CDR3 DNA follows: TGTGCCAGCAGGCTGACTGGGAGTGGAAAAATGAACACTGAAGCTTTCTTT. Its translation is CASRLTGSGKMNTEAFF.

This clonotype was counted ten times or more. The chain uses TRBV20-1 and TRBJ1-2, with 10 bases that match TRBD1. V shed 3 bases, J shed 8 bases, and the junction held 12 bases outside the gene matches. The CDR3 runs to 15 residues. Germline V gene lookup returns CDR1 DFQATT and CDR2 SNEGSKA (reference sequence). CDR3: CSASRDGTGAGGYTF. The CDR3 DNA follows: TGCAGTGCTAGCCGAGACGGGACAGGGGCTGGGGGCTACACCTTC.

The chain links TRBV7-9 to TRBJ2-1; TRBD1 or TRBD2 may be the D gene (5 bases each). Germline V gene sequence: CDR1 SEHNR, CDR2 FQNEAQ (reference sequence). The germline V and J ends were trimmed by 7 bases and 10 bases, with 26 bases remaining between them. This CDR3 comprises 16 residues. The CDR3 loop is CASTLLKGSVRGEQFF. CDR3 DNA: TGTGCCAGCACCCTTCTCAAGGGGTCGGTTCGAGGGGAGCAGTTCTTC.

There are many counts of this clonotype. One end of the junction varies from germline; a read error may be responsible. The chain employs TRBV20-1 and TRBJ2-1; 9 bases match TRBD1. The CDR3 spans 15 residues. Germline V lookup: CDR1 DFQATT, CDR2 SNEGSKA (reference sequence). The CDR3, as DNA: TGCAGTGCTAGAGCACCGGGACAGGGATTCAATGAGCAGCTCTTC. Translating gives CSARAPGQGFNEQLF.

This clonotype was counted between two and nine times. The chain joins TRBV7-2 to TRBJ2-3; 7 nucleotides agree with TRBD1. The CDR3 runs to 15 residues. Germline assignment: CDR1 SGHTA and CDR2 FQGNSA. Losses at the gene ends were 1 base for V and 2 bases for J; bases not matched to a gene: 3. For the CDR3, the DNA is TGTGCCAGCAGCTTAGGAGGGACAGCCACAGATACGCAGTATTTT. It specifies CASSLGGTATDTQYF.

The sample holds many counts of this clonotype. This chain connects TRBV20-1 to TRBJ2-3; TRBD2 aligns across 10 bases. Germline V lookup: CDR1 DFQATT, CDR2 SNEGSKA (reference sequence). With 5 bases clipped from V and 5 bases from J, the junction kept 10 bases outside the gene matches. CDR3 size: 15 residues. CDR3 sequence reads: CSAGQSGGAGDTQYF. For the CDR3, the DNA is TGCAGTGCTGGACAGAGCGGGGGGGCAGGAGATACGCAGTATTTT.

This clonotype came up many times. V is TRBV7-2 and J is TRBJ1-6; the D gene is possibly TRBD1 (6 bases). CDR3 length equals 16 residues. Trimming took 2 bases from V and 4 from J, leaving 12 bases between them. The germline gives CDR1 SGHTA, CDR2 FQGNSA. In nucleotides, the CDR3 is TGTGCCAGCAGCTTACTAGGGGGGGCGTATAATTCACCCCTCCACTTT. This encodes CASSLLGGAYNSPLHF.

This clonotype has ten or more counts. The V and J genes are TRBV20-1 and TRBJ1-2; D is undetermined. The CDR3 length is 11 residues. Germline CDR1 reads DFQATT; CDR2 reads SNEGSKA (reference sequence). V lost 7 bases and J lost 1, with 7 bases in between. The CDR3 is CSGGFNYGYTF. The CDR3 nucleotides read TGCAGTGGCGGCTTTAACTATGGCTACACCTTC.

The chain carries TRBV4-1 and TRBJ1-3, with D unresolved. The V gene's germline CDR1 is MGHRA and CDR2 YSYEKL. This CDR3 has 17 residues. The V gene lost 1 base and the J gene lost 0 bases, with 13 bases spanning the gap. The CDR3 protein is CASSQVTDHHSGNTIYF. The CDR3 DNA reads as TGCGCCAGCAGCCAAGTCACAGATCACCACTCTGGAAACACCATATATTTT.